A single TCR beta chain is shown here with its context. The antigen remains undetermined. Germline V gives CDR1 SGHDT, CDR2 YYEEEE. The V and J ends lost 2 bases and 6 bases respectively, with 17 bases between them. This CDR3 is 16 amino acids long. This specimen comes from a study of Ad26.COV2.S vaccination and SARS-CoV-2 variants. As to treatment: 15 to 20 received Ad26.COV2.S at low or high dose, single or two shots; about 5 received placebo; per-sample allocation not given. Sample collection was performed on day 63 after the first vaccine or placebo injection. Findings and caveats of the study: Reportedly, spike-specific CD8+ and CD4+ T cell responses achieved substantial breadth once vaccination had taken place.

TCRdb's copy holds only in-frame clones and misses some; the assay was immunoSEQ multiplex PCR. This table has approximately 360,000 clones, 80% to 90% appearing once. Sequencing used peripheral blood, obtained in a trial of Ad26.COV2.S vaccine versus placebo. This clonotype was sampled from a person between 18 and 59 years old who received the Ad26.COV2.S COVID-19 vaccine or a placebo. The rearrangement uses TRBV5-6 and TRBJ2-2; the D gene is possibly TRBD2 (7 bases). The CDR3 DNA is TGTGCCAGCAGCTTCTCAGGGGCTAGCGGCGCCGGGGAGCTGTTTTTT. It is translated as CASSFSGASGAGELFF.